Listed here are 32 T cell receptor beta chains from one sample, sequenced in a study of cytomegalovirus exposure and HLA in healthy donors. Assay used: immunoSEQ multiplex PCR; TCRdb lists only in-frame clones, some missing. The table has more than 250,000 clones, 87% seen once; the top ten hold roughly 1.1%. The material sequenced was PBMCs. These receptors came from a woman aged 25 to 39 in good health and CMV-seropositive.

The rearrangement links TRBV7-3 to TRBJ1-2; D is perhaps TRBD1 (6 bases). V lost 5 bases and J 7 bases, leaving 17 bases between the germline ends. CDR1 and CDR2 from the germline V gene are SGHTA and FQGTGA. The CDR3 is made up of 14 amino acids. In DNA form, the CDR3 reads TGTGCCAGCAGCCCCCAGAGGGGGTCGGCTGGCTACACCTTC. It encodes CASSPQRGSAGYTF.

In this sample, this clone turned up once. This rearrangement joins TRBV7-8 to TRBJ2-3; 7 bases align to TRBD1. Per the germline V gene, CDR1 is SGHVS and CDR2 is FQNEAQ. The CDR3 runs to 15 residues. Unmatched junction bases numbered 6, after V lost 6 bases and J lost 0 bases. The CDR3 sequence is CASRRQGTSTDTQYF. The CDR3 DNA is TGTGCCAGCAGGAGACAGGGAACTAGCACAGATACGCAGTATTTT.

The genes are TRBV5-4 and TRBJ2-7; unclear D gene. Germline V gene lookup returns CDR1 SGHNT and CDR2 YYREEE (reference sequence). Trimming stripped 1 base from V and 0 bases from J, with 11 bases between. The CDR3 has 15 residues. The CDR3 DNA reads TGTGCCAGCAGCTTGATGGCTGGTAGCTCCTACGAGCAGTACTTC. Translation: CASSLMAGSSYEQYF.

The CDR3 DNA reads TGCAGCGTTGCACAGCAGAGTGGCTACACCTTC. Amino acid sequence: CSVAQQSGYTF. This chain links TRBV29-1 with TRBJ1-2; D gene uncertain. Germline V gene sequence: CDR1 SQVTM, CDR2 ANQGSEA. The CDR3 covers 11 residues. Trimming removed 4 bases at V and 7 bases at J, with 10 bases between.

This chain joins TRBV7-8 and TRBJ2-7; D unresolved. Germline V gene lookup returns CDR1 SGHVS and CDR2 FQNEAQ. Trimming took 0 bases from V and 4 from J, leaving 10 bases between them. The CDR3 totals 14 residues. CDR3 region: CASSLAGLGYEQYF. In nucleotides, the CDR3 is TGTGCCAGCAGCTTAGCAGGGCTGGGTTACGAGCAGTACTTC.

V and J are TRBV29-1 and TRBJ1-2, with 7 bases lining up with TRBD1. Germline V gene sequence: CDR1 SQVTM, CDR2 ANQGSEA. Trimming removed 4 bases from V and 7 bases from J; junction bases left unmatched: 3. This CDR3 is built from 11 residues. CDR3 sequence (DNA): TGCAGCGTTGTGTCAGGGGGTGGCTACACCTTC. This encodes CSVVSGGGYTF.

The chain couples TRBV5-8 to TRBJ2-5; maybe TRBD2 (6 bases). Germline-derived CDR1 and CDR2 are SGHTS and YDEGEE. This CDR3 region has 15 residues. The V gene lost 1 base and the J gene lost 3 bases, with 13 bases spanning the gap. As DNA, the CDR3 is TGTGCCAGCAGCTTGTGGGGCGGGGAGGAAGAGACCCAGTACTTC. Its translation is CASSLWGGEEETQYF.

V gene TRBV18 combines with J gene TRBJ2-3, with TRBD2 as a possible D gene (5 bases). This CDR3 region has 15 residues. Trimming left V 3 bases short and J 2 bases short, with 12 bases between. CDR1 and CDR2 (germline): KGHSH, LQKENI. The CDR3 region is CASSPQRTSTDTQYF. The DNA of the CDR3 is TGTGCCAGCTCACCTCAGCGGACTTCCACAGATACGCAGTATTTT.

This sequence joins TRBV28 and TRBJ2-6; weak D call: TRBD1 (5 bases). Deletions cut 6 bases from V and 4 bases from J, with 13 bases between. The CDR3 loop spans 15 amino acids. Germline loops: CDR1 MDHEN, CDR2 SYDVKM. CDR3 region: CASSLRGAGANVLTF. The CDR3 bases are TGTGCCAGCAGCTTAAGGGGTGCCGGGGCCAACGTCCTGACTTTC.

Only one count was recorded for this clone. V usage is TRBV25-1 and J usage is TRBJ2-3; 8 bases map to TRBD1. Trimming took 5 bases from V and 3 from J; bases not matched to a gene: 10. The CDR3 is made up of 16 amino acids. CDR1 MGHDK and CDR2 SYGVNS come from the germline V gene. CDR3 sequence: CASSPFGQGGTDTQYF. In DNA, the CDR3 is TGTGCCAGCAGTCCGTTTGGACAGGGAGGTACAGATACGCAGTATTTT.

The chain uses TRBV30 and TRBJ1-4; D gene uncertain. This CDR3 has 13 amino acids. The germline V gene has CDR1 GTSNPN and CDR2 SVGIG (reference sequence). The CDR3 region has the DNA TGTGCTTTGGACCGCGGAATTAATGAAAAACTGTTTTTT. It yields the protein CALDRGINEKLFF. Drawing the rest from reference TRBV30 and TRBJ1-4, the complete variable domain is SQTIHQWPATLVQPVGSPLSLECTVEGTSNPNLYWYRQAAGRGLQLLFYSVGIGQISSEVPQNLSASRPQDRQFILSSKKLLLSDSGFYLCALDRGINEKLFFGSGTQLSVL.

This rearrangement joins TRBV6-5 to TRBJ2-7, with D unclear. The V gene's germline CDR1 is MNHEY and CDR2 SVGAGI. The germline V and J ends were trimmed by 8 bases and 5 bases, with 16 bases remaining between them. The CDR3 covers 13 residues. The DNA of the CDR3 is TGTGCCAGCGGAACGTTTGGAGAGAACGAGCAGTACTTC. This encodes CASGTFGENEQYF.

Comments on this clone: The same CDR3 is also encoded by other DNA sequences in this sample. The chain recombines TRBV28 with TRBJ2-1; 10 nucleotides agree with TRBD2. CDR1 and CDR2 (germline): MDHEN, SYDVKM. V dropped 6 bases and J dropped 1; count of bases not matched to a gene: 3. CDR3 size: 15 residues. Here the CDR3 reads CASSKTSGSYNEQFF. CDR3 nucleotide sequence: TGTGCCAGCAGCAAGACTAGCGGGTCCTACAATGAGCAGTTCTTC.

This sequence joins TRBV11-2 and TRBJ2-1; 7 nucleotides match TRBD2. J gave up 2 bases and V 3 bases, and 13 bases lay outside the gene matches. The CDR3 consists of 18 residues. Germline assignment: CDR1 SGHAT and CDR2 FQNNGV. The CDR3 reads CASSFYSGLPTTYNEQFF. The DNA for the CDR3 is TGTGCCAGCAGCTTTTACTCGGGACTACCTACAACCTACAATGAGCAGTTCTTC.

The chain joins TRBV27 to TRBJ1-2, with D tentatively TRBD1 (6 bases). Germline CDR1 reads MNHEY; CDR2 reads SMNVEV (reference sequence). V was pared by 6 bases and J by 1 base, with 12 bases between. CDR3 length equals 14 residues. CDR3 in amino acids: CASSLDRSNYGYTF. The CDR3 DNA reads TGTGCCAGCAGCTTAGACAGGAGTAACTATGGCTACACCTTC.

This clone has a single count. This chain joins TRBV5-6 and TRBJ2-7; D assignment may be TRBD1 or TRBD2 (5 bases each). Germline lookup yields CDR1 SGHDT and CDR2 YYEEEE. This CDR3 spans 13 amino acids. Trimming took off 5 bases at V and 3 bases at J, with 12 bases between the two ends. The CDR3 DNA is TGTGCCAGCAGTTCCGGGGCCAACTACGAGCAGTACTTC. Translation: CASSSGANYEQYF.

The chain employs TRBV9 and TRBJ2-2; 8 bases match TRBD2. Trimming removed 10 bases from V and 3 bases from J; junction bases left unmatched: 8. This CDR3 contains 14 residues. CDR1 and CDR2 from the germline V gene are SGDLS and YYNGEE. The CDR3 DNA reads as TGTGCCTCTTCGGGGGGGTCGGACACCGGGGAGCTGTTTTTT. This codes for CASSGGSDTGELFF.

V gene TRBV28 combines with J gene TRBJ1-5, with 12 bases fitting TRBD1. CDR3 size: 14 residues. Germline CDR1 MDHEN, CDR2 SYDVKM. With V trimmed by 8 bases and J by 4 bases, 3 bases remained unmatched. The CDR3 spells CASGTGGSNQPQHF. As DNA, the CDR3 is TGTGCCAGCGGGACAGGGGGCTCAAATCAGCCCCAGCATTTT.

This clone was picked up one time. The chain uses TRBV6-6 and TRBJ2-1; D perhaps matches TRBD2 (6 bases). This CDR3 has 16 residues. Germline values: CDR1 MNHNY, CDR2 SVGAGI (reference sequence). V was clipped by 2 bases and J by 8 bases, with 19 bases between them. CDR3 sequence reads: CASSYTGPSVGDEQFF. The CDR3 DNA reads as TGTGCCAGCAGTTACACGGGTCCTAGCGTGGGCGATGAGCAGTTCTTC.

The chain has TRBV6-5 and TRBJ1-2; tentatively, D is TRBD1 (5 bases). The CDR3 contains 15 residues. Trimming stripped 0 bases from V and 2 bases from J, with 10 bases between. Germline lookup yields CDR1 MNHEY and CDR2 SVGAGI. The CDR3 loop reads CASSYSGRINYGYTF. For the CDR3, the DNA is TGTGCCAGCAGTTACTCGGGACGGATAAACTATGGCTACACCTTC.

The chain uses TRBV7-2 and TRBJ2-5, with unresolved D. CDR3 length equals 14 residues. V gave up 3 bases and J gave up 1 base, with 9 bases separating them. CDR1 SGHTA and CDR2 FQGNSA come from the germline V gene. The CDR3: CASSFGRPQETQYF. DNA for the CDR3: TGTGCCAGCAGCTTCGGTCGCCCCCAAGAGACCCAGTACTTC.

This clone was picked up a small number of times. The rearrangement joins TRBV25-1 to TRBJ2-7; TRBD2 matches 7 bases. Unmatched junction bases numbered 0, after V lost 4 bases and J lost 3 bases. CDR1 is MGHDK, CDR2 SYGVNS, per germline. The CDR3 contains 12 residues. The CDR3 DNA reads as TGTGCCAGCAGTGCTAGCGGCTACGAGCAGTACTTC. It is translated as CASSASGYEQYF.

The chain has TRBV4-2 and TRBJ2-6; D is unclear. The CDR3 runs to 17 residues. Germline lookup yields CDR1 LGHNA and CDR2 YNFKEQ. V was shortened by 0 bases and J by 0 bases, with 9 bases between the two germline ends. The CDR3 DNA reads as TGTGCCAGCAGCCAAGAATGGGCCCCCTCTGGGGCCAACGTCCTGACTTTC. Amino acid sequence: CASSQEWAPSGANVLTF.

CDR3 coding DNA: TGTGCCAGCGGAACCGGGACCACCTACGAGCAGTACTTC. This codes for CASGTGTTYEQYF. The gene calls are TRBV2 and TRBJ2-7; D possibly uses TRBD1 or TRBD2 (5 bases each). V was trimmed by 8 bases and J by 2 bases, leaving 13 bases between them. This CDR3 has 13 amino acids. Germline assignment: CDR1 SNHLY and CDR2 FYNNEI.

The gene calls are TRBV27 and TRBJ2-2, with D perhaps matching TRBD1 (6 bases). V lost 5 bases and J lost 7, with 11 bases in between. The germline CDR1 and CDR2 sequences are MNHEY and SMNVEV (reference sequence). This CDR3 region has 13 residues. For the CDR3, the DNA is TGTGCCAGCAGTACCACAGGGTTCGGGGAGCTGTTTTTT. This sequence encodes CASSTTGFGELFF.

This chain joins TRBV27 and TRBJ2-7; TRBD1 agrees at 9 bases. The CDR3 is made up of 15 amino acids. Germline trimming cut 2 bases from V and 7 bases from J; bases unmatched to any gene: 9. CDR1 MNHEY and CDR2 SMNVEV come from the germline V gene (reference sequence). CDR3 DNA sequence: TGTGCCAGCAGTTTAAGCGACAGGGGGTACGGGGAGCAGTACTTC. Its translation: CASSLSDRGYGEQYF.

CDR3 nucleotides: TGTGCCAGCAGCTTAGGGGTGGGCGCACAGTATACGCAGTATTTT. Translated, it gives CASSLGVGAQYTQYF. The rearrangement uses TRBV7-2 and TRBJ2-3; D ambiguous. From germline, CDR1 is SGHTA and CDR2 FQGNSA. V gave up 1 base and J gave up 7 bases, with 15 bases separating them. This CDR3 region has 15 residues.

The chain uses TRBV9 and TRBJ2-4; D is ambiguous. Germline lookup yields CDR1 SGDLS and CDR2 YYNGEE. The ends were cut back, 3 bases at V and 1 base at J, with 17 bases in the middle. CDR3 length: 17 amino acids. The CDR3 bases are TGTGCCAGCAGCGCCGAGCTACAGAGTGGGGCCAAAAACATTCAGTACTTC. Protein: CASSAELQSGAKNIQYF.

V usage is TRBV7-5 and J usage is TRBJ2-5; TRBD2 was called by the table and not checked on the DNA. TRBV7-5 is assigned pseudogene status. The CDR3 has 14 residues. CDR3 in DNA: TGTGCCAGAACCCTGAGCGCTATAAGGGAGACCCAGTACTTC. Protein sequence: CARTLSAIRETQYF.

The chain joins TRBV4-1 to TRBJ2-1; 7 bases are a match to TRBD2. Looked up from germline, CDR1 is MGHRA and CDR2 is YSYEKL. The CDR3 extends over 12 amino acids. Trimming cost V 3 bases and J 9 bases; bases outside gene matches: 2. The CDR3 protein is CASSHRGVEQFF. CDR3 nucleotides: TGCGCCAGCAGCCATCGGGGGGTTGAGCAGTTCTTC.

This clone was recorded once. The rearrangement links TRBV28 to TRBJ2-2, with a weak D call TRBD2 (6 bases). The CDR3 runs to 15 residues. Per germline, CDR1 MDHEN and CDR2 SYDVKM. V was pared by 5 bases and J by 4 bases, with 14 bases between. The CDR3 here is CASSATGGPTGELFF. CDR3 sequence (DNA): TGTGCCAGCAGTGCTACAGGAGGGCCCACCGGGGAGCTGTTTTTT.

This clone has just one count. The chain employs TRBV15 and TRBJ2-7; D gene ambiguous. The germline gives CDR1 LNHNV, CDR2 YYDKDF (reference sequence). V lost 4 bases and J lost 3, with 10 bases in between. The CDR3 contains 13 residues. Here the CDR3 DNA reads TGTGCCACCAGCAAGACCCAACTCTACGAGCAGTACTTC. It is translated as CATSKTQLYEQYF.